The TCR beta chain under discussion was sequenced for a study of blood T cell repertoires in COVID-19. The table came from immunoSEQ multiplex PCR; TCRdb's copy has only in-frame clones and leaves some out. The table lists 15,000 to 20,000 clones, around 77% of them singletons, with 16% in the top ten. Patients in Seattle were enrolled during active infection, then followed longitudinally. Unmatched junction bases numbered 5, after V lost 6 bases and J lost 6 bases. This CDR3 contains 14 residues. CDR1 is MNHEY, CDR2 SVGAGI, per germline. This clonotype originated in a man aged 70-80 years with COVID-19, enrolled during active disease. Input material: peripheral blood. This chain links TRBV6-5 with TRBJ1-6, with 7 bases matching TRBD1. CDR3 protein: CASSSGTANSPLHF. The CDR3, as DNA: TGTGCCAGCAGCTCCGGGACAGCTAATTCACCCCTCCACTTT.